These 27 T cell receptor beta chains share one sample of origin, sequenced in a study of blood T cell repertoires in COVID-19. Clones were read by immunoSEQ multiplex PCR, and TCRdb kept only the in-frame ones, dropping some. The profile covers fewer than 65,000 clones, with 85% to 90% appearing a single time and 15% to 20% taken by the ten largest. The source material was peripheral blood. The origin of the receptors is a woman in her fifties or sixties with COVID-19, enrolled during active disease.

The rearrangement joins TRBV7-6 to TRBJ1-1; 11 bases are a match to TRBD1. Germline values: CDR1 SGHVS, CDR2 FNYEAQ. The V and J ends lost 5 bases and 5 bases, in that order; junction bases with no gene match: 4. This CDR3 is 14 amino acids long. CDR3 region: CASSRTGGRTEAFF. In DNA form, the CDR3 reads TGTGCCAGCAGCCGGACAGGGGGCAGGACTGAAGCTTTCTTT. Drawing the rest from reference TRBV7-6 and TRBJ1-1, the complete variable domain is GAGVSQSPRYKVTKRGQDVALRCDPISGHVSLYWYRQALGQGPEFLTYFNYEAQQDKSGLPNDRFSAERPEGSISTLTIQRTEQRDSAMYRCASSRTGGRTEAFFGQGTRLTVV.

This rearrangement joins TRBV10-3 to TRBJ2-7, with TRBD2 matching over 8 bases. CDR1 ENHRY and CDR2 SYGVKD come from the germline V gene. J gave up 5 bases and V 4 bases, and 10 bases lay outside the gene matches. This CDR3 comprises 15 residues. CDR3 sequence reads: CAISAGLAVINEQYF. The CDR3 bases are TGTGCCATCAGTGCCGGACTAGCCGTTATCAACGAGCAGTACTTC.

This clone has only one observation. The CDR3 DNA reads TGTGCCAGCAGCCTAAGACTAGCGGGAGTCGGTGAGCAGTTCTTC. Translating it yields CASSLRLAGVGEQFF. This chain links TRBV7-2 with TRBJ2-1, with 12 bases that match TRBD2. The CDR3 consists of 15 residues. J lost 9 bases, V lost 5 bases, and 8 bases had no gene match. Germline CDR1 SGHTA, CDR2 FQGNSA.

The CDR3 DNA sequence: TGTGCCAGCAGCTTAACGCCGGGACACCCTTCTCTCTACTATGGCTACACCTTC. The encoded protein is CASSLTPGHPSLYYGYTF. This sequence joins TRBV7-3 and TRBJ1-2; D may be TRBD1 (6 bases). Trimming stripped 0 bases from V and 3 bases from J, with 20 bases between. The CDR3 sequence is 18 residues long. CDR1 SGHTA and CDR2 FQGTGA come from the germline V gene.

The rearrangement joins TRBV4-3 to TRBJ2-2; TRBD2 might be the D (6 bases). The germline V gene encodes CDR1 LGHNA and CDR2 YSLEER. V gave up 0 bases and J gave up 6 bases, with 17 bases separating them. The CDR3 length is 17 residues. DNA for the CDR3: TGCGCCAGCAGCCAAGATTGGCTAACGGGAGTCTCCGGGGAGCTGTTTTTT. This translates into CASSQDWLTGVSGELFF.

The gene calls are TRBV9 and TRBJ2-7; TRBD2 aligns across 13 bases. Trimming at V came to 0 bases and at J to 7 bases, leaving 10 bases not matched to a gene. CDR1 and CDR2 (germline): SGDLS, YYNGEE. The CDR3 loop spans 17 amino acids. The CDR3 region has the DNA TGTGCCAGCAGCGTAGCACTAGCGGGAGGGCAAGAGCTGGAGCAGTACTTC. Translating it yields CASSVALAGGQELEQYF.

The rearrangement joins TRBV30 to TRBJ1-2; D perhaps matches TRBD1 (5 bases). The CDR3 is made up of 13 amino acids. The V gene's germline CDR1 is GTSNPN and CDR2 SVGIG (reference sequence). Trimming took off 1 base at V and 8 bases at J, with 14 bases between the two ends. The CDR3 coding sequence is TGTGCCTGGAGTGGCACAGGTCTTAGCGGCTACACCTTC. Amino acids: CAWSGTGLSGYTF. Full variable domain (missing parts from reference TRBV30 and TRBJ1-2): SQTIHQWPATLVQPVGSPLSLECTVEGTSNPNLYWYRQAAGRGLQLLFYSVGIGQISSEVPQNLSASRPQDRQFILSSKKLLLSDSGFYLCAWSGTGLSGYTFGSGTRLTVV.

The chain is built from TRBV6-5 and TRBJ1-5; D is perhaps TRBD1 (5 bases). The ends were cut back, 2 bases at V and 0 bases at J, with 11 bases in the middle. The germline V gene encodes CDR1 MNHEY and CDR2 SVGAGI. This CDR3 comprises 16 residues. CDR3 coding DNA: TGTGCCAGCAGTTACGACAGCAAGAATAGCAATCAGCCCCAGCATTTT. Protein sequence: CASSYDSKNSNQPQHF.

In this sample, this clone turned up once. J is TRBJ1-2 and V is TRBV5-1, with TRBD1 as a possible D gene (5 bases). Germline V gene sequence: CDR1 SGHRS, CDR2 YFSETQ. The CDR3 length is 14 residues. The germline V and J ends were trimmed by 4 bases and 7 bases, with 17 bases remaining between them. In DNA form, the CDR3 reads TGCGCCAGCAGCCACGACATCGGGGGGATTGGCTACACCTTC. It is translated as CASSHDIGGIGYTF. The full variable domain, completed using reference TRBV5-1 and TRBJ1-2, is KAGVTQTPRYLIKTRGQQVTLSCSPISGHRSVSWYQQTPGQGLQFLFEYFSETQRNKGNFPGRFSGRQFSNSRSEMNVSTLELGDSALYLCASSHDIGGIGYTFGSGTRLTVV.

V is TRBV7-9 and J is TRBJ1-2; a weak D match, TRBD1 (6 bases). V lost 6 bases and J lost 4, with 12 bases in between. Germline V gives CDR1 SEHNR, CDR2 FQNEAQ (reference sequence). The CDR3 has 13 amino acids. This CDR3 is CASSPDSTYGYTF. CDR3 in DNA: TGTGCCAGCAGTCCGGACAGTACCTATGGCTACACCTTC.

This clone was seen just once. The chain recombines TRBV24-1 with TRBJ1-1; no definite D call. CDR3 size: 14 residues. Germline assignment: CDR1 KGHDR and CDR2 SFDVKD. V gave up 9 bases and J gave up 1 base, with 14 bases separating them. DNA for the CDR3: TGTGCCACCCGTACCTCTGGAGGGAACACTGAAGCTTTCTTT. Translating gives CATRTSGGNTEAFF.

The V gene is TRBV24-1, the J gene TRBJ2-6, with TRBD1 identical over 7 bases. CDR3 length: 18 amino acids. Germline lookup yields CDR1 KGHDR and CDR2 SFDVKD. V lost 4 bases and J lost 1; bases outside the gene matches: 9. Here the CDR3 reads CATSEDDRALSGANVLTF. CDR3 DNA: TGTGCCACCAGTGAGGATGACAGGGCGCTTTCTGGGGCCAACGTCCTGACTTTC.

This chain connects TRBV5-6 to TRBJ1-4; 9 bases line up with TRBD1. CDR1 SGHDT and CDR2 YYEEEE come from the germline V gene. Germline trimming cut 7 bases from V and 3 bases from J; bases unmatched to any gene: 4. CDR3 size: 14 residues. CDR3 nucleotide sequence: TGTGCCAGCGACAGGGGGGTAGCTAATGAAAAACTGTTTTTT. This encodes CASDRGVANEKLFF.

The V gene is TRBV10-2, the J gene TRBJ2-1, with 9 bases aligning to TRBD2. J gave up 0 bases and V 1 base, and 4 bases lay outside the gene matches. Germline CDR1 WSHSY, CDR2 SAAADI. This CDR3 comprises 17 residues. This CDR3 is CASSELGLADSYNEQFF. The CDR3 bases are TGCGCCAGCAGTGAGTTGGGACTAGCTGACTCCTACAATGAGCAGTTCTTC.

J is TRBJ1-1 and V is TRBV19, with D possibly matching TRBD1 (6 bases). This CDR3 contains 15 residues. Between the trimmed V and J ends, which lost 1 base and 5 bases, there was a span of 14 bases. The germline V gene has CDR1 LNHDA and CDR2 SQIVND (reference sequence). CDR3 in DNA: TGTGCCAGTAGTATAGGAGGAAGGGGGTTTACTGAAGCTTTCTTT. It specifies CASSIGGRGFTEAFF.

The chain couples TRBV11-3 to TRBJ2-7; no firm D call. Germline CDR1 and CDR2: SGHNT and YENEEA. Deletions cut 1 base from V and 5 bases from J, with 9 bases between. The CDR3 sequence is 13 residues long. CDR3 amino acids: CASSLVSVDEQYF. CDR3 nucleotide sequence: TGTGCCAGCAGCTTAGTCTCCGTAGACGAGCAGTACTTC.

This chain connects TRBV7-9 to TRBJ1-5; possible D gene TRBD1, 5 bases. V was shortened by 5 bases and J by 6 bases, with 14 bases between the two germline ends. Per germline, CDR1 SEHNR and CDR2 FQNEAQ (reference sequence). The CDR3 is 14 amino acids. This chain's CDR3 is CASSNAGYSQPQHF. CDR3 bases: TGTGCCAGCAGCAACGCAGGGTACTCTCAGCCCCAGCATTTT.

In this sample, this clone turned up once. The chain is built from TRBV7-9 and TRBJ2-3; D is undetermined. The germline V gene encodes CDR1 SEHNR and CDR2 FQNEAQ (reference sequence). The CDR3 has 11 residues. V lost 5 bases and J lost 7, with 7 bases in between. The CDR3 sequence: CASSTTNTQYF. The CDR3 region has the DNA TGTGCCAGCAGCACTACTAATACGCAGTATTTT.

The V gene is TRBV19, the J gene TRBJ1-2; D may be TRBD1 (5 bases). CDR1 is LNHDA and CDR2 is SQIVND in the germline V gene (reference sequence). The CDR3 runs 13 residues. Deletions cut 3 bases from V and 4 bases from J, with 9 bases between. The CDR3 nucleotides are TGTGCCAGTAGTATGGGGGGGACCTATGGCTACACCTTC. Protein product: CASSMGGTYGYTF.

This rearrangement joins TRBV24-1 to TRBJ2-2; 9 bases align to TRBD1. Per germline, CDR1 KGHDR and CDR2 SFDVKD. The trim removed 1 base at V and 4 bases at J, leaving 9 bases unmatched. The CDR3 extends over 18 amino acids. CDR3 in DNA: TGTGCCACCAGTGATTTAGCCCCGGGACAGGGTTTCACCGGGGAGCTGTTTTTT. Its translation is CATSDLAPGQGFTGELFF.

This chain connects TRBV12-3 or TRBV12-4 to TRBJ2-7, with D possibly TRBD2 on 5 matching bases. The CDR3 is 13 residues long. Trimming pared 6 bases from V and 5 bases from J, leaving 14 bases between. DNA of the CDR3: TGTGCCAGCAGCTCCCCGGGAAACCACGAGCAGTACTTC. As protein: CASSSPGNHEQYF.

The chain recombines TRBV19 with TRBJ1-2, with 8 bases aligning to TRBD1. This CDR3 comprises 13 residues. Germline lookup yields CDR1 LNHDA and CDR2 SQIVND (reference sequence). The trim removed 2 bases at V and 5 bases at J, leaving 1 base unmatched. DNA for the CDR3: TGTGCCAGTAGTATAACAGGGGGATATGGCTACACCTTC. This codes for CASSITGGYGYTF.

The rearrangement links TRBV4-3 to TRBJ1-2; D may be TRBD1 (5 bases). The V gene lost 1 base and the J gene lost 2 bases, with 11 bases spanning the gap. Germline V lookup: CDR1 LGHNA, CDR2 YSLEER. CDR3 length equals 15 residues. The CDR3 coding sequence is TGCGCCAGCAGCCAAGTAAGTGGGGCGAACTATGGCTACACCTTC. The encoded protein is CASSQVSGANYGYTF.

This clone was observed a single time. J is TRBJ1-2 and V is TRBV24-1, with a possible D match to TRBD1 (5 bases). Germline V lookup: CDR1 KGHDR, CDR2 SFDVKD. V lost 4 bases and J lost 1, with 9 bases in between. This CDR3 region has 14 residues. DNA for the CDR3: TGTGCCACCAGTGACCCGCAGGGTAACTATGGCTACACCTTC. Translating it yields CATSDPQGNYGYTF.

The rearrangement joins TRBV20-1 to TRBJ2-1; possibly TRBD1 for D (5 bases). V lost 3 bases and J 1 base, leaving 10 bases between the germline ends. The CDR3 consists of 14 residues. The germline V gene encodes CDR1 DFQATT and CDR2 SNEGSKA (reference sequence). The CDR3 loop is CSASLGLSYNEQFF. The CDR3 DNA reads as TGCAGTGCTAGTTTGGGGCTTTCCTACAATGAGCAGTTCTTC.

This chain connects TRBV18 to TRBJ1-5, with D possibly being TRBD1 (6 bases). The CDR3 length is 17 residues. Germline loops: CDR1 KGHSH, CDR2 LQKENI. Between the trimmed V and J ends, which lost 3 bases and 2 bases, there was a span of 17 bases. In DNA, the CDR3 is TGTGCCAGCTCACCTAACGGACAGCCGAGGGGCAATCAGCCCCAGCATTTT. Protein: CASSPNGQPRGNQPQHF.

The V gene is TRBV6-5, the J gene TRBJ2-2; 9 positions match TRBD1. CDR3 length: 15 residues. V was pared by 6 bases and J by 3 bases, with 5 bases of the junction left unmatched. Germline CDR1 MNHEY, CDR2 SVGAGI. Written as DNA, the CDR3 is TGTGCCAGCAGCCCGGGACAGGGTCACACCGGGGAGCTGTTTTTT. It is translated as CASSPGQGHTGELFF.